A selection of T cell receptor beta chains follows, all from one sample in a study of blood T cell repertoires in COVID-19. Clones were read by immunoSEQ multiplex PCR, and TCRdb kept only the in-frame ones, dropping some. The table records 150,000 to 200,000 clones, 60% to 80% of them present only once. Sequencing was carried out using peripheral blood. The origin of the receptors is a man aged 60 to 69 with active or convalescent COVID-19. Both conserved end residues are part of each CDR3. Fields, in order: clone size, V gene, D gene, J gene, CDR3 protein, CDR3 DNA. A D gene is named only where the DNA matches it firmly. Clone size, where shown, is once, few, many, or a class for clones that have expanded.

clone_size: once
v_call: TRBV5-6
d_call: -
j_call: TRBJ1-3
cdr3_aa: CASSYYGNTIYF
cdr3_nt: TGTGCCAGCAGCTATTATGGAAACACCATATATTTT

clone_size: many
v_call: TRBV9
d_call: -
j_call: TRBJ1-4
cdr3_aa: CASSPGGASSEKLFF
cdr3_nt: TGTGCCAGCAGCCCAGGCGGGGCCTCTAGTGAAAAACTGTTTTTT

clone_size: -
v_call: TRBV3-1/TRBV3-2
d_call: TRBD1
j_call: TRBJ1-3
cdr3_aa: CASRDRGTSGNTIYF
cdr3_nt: TGTGCCAGCAGAGACAGGGGGACATCTGGAAACACCATATATTTT

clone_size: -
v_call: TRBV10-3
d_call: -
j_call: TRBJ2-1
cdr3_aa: CAISESGGKGRSSYNEQFF
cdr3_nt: TGTGCCATCAGTGAGTCGGGGGGAAAAGGGCGTAGCTCCTACAATGAGCAGTTCTTC

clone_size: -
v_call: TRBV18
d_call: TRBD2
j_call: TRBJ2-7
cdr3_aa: CASSPTSGAYEQYF
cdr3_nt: TGTGCCAGCTCACCAACTAGCGGGGCCTACGAGCAGTACTTC

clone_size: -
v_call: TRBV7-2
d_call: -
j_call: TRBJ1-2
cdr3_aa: CASSLVQLYGSGYTF
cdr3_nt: TGTGCCAGCAGCTTAGTACAGTTATACGGTTCCGGCTACACCTTC

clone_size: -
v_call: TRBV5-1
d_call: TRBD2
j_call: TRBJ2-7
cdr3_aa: CASSRGRSGISDEQYF
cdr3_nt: TGCGCCAGCAGCCGGGGGCGTAGCGGGATCTCGGACGAGCAGTACTTC

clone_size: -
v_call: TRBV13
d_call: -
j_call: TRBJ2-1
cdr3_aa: CASSTGQYNEQFF
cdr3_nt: TGTGCCAGCAGCACCGGACAGTACAATGAGCAGTTCTTC

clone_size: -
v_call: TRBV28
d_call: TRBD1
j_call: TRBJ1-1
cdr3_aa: CASSLDRGIAEAFF
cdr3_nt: TGTGCCAGCAGTTTAGACAGGGGGATCGCTGAAGCTTTCTTT

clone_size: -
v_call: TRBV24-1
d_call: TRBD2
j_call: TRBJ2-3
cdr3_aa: CATSDTAGDTDTQYF
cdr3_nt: TGTGCCACCAGTGATACAGCGGGAGATACAGATACGCAGTATTTT

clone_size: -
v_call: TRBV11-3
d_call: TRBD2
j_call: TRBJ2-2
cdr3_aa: CASSTSGSVTGELFF
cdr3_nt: TGTGCCAGCAGTACTAGCGGGAGTGTAACCGGGGAGCTGTTTTTT

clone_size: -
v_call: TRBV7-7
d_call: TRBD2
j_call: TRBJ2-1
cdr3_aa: CASSLMGGSVLFF
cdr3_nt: TGTGCCAGCAGCTTAATGGGCGGGAGTGTCTTGTTCTTC

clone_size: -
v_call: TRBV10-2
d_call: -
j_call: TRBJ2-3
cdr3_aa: CASTTFRGSTDTQYF
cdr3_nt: TGCGCCAGCACTACATTCCGAGGCAGCACAGATACGCAGTATTTT

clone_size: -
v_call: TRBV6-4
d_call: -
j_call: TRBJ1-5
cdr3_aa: CASSAPPLGAESNQPQHF
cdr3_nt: TGTGCCAGCAGTGCCCCCCCGCTAGGGGCGGAGAGCAATCAGCCCCAGCATTTT

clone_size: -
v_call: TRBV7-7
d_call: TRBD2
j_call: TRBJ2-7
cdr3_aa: CASSSGLAATYEQYF
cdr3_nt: TGTGCCAGCAGCTCCGGACTAGCAGCTACCTACGAGCAGTACTTC

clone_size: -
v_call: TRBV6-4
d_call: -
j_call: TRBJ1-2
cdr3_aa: CASSPTTNYGYTF
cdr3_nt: TGTGCCAGCAGCCCCACAACTAACTATGGCTACACCTTC

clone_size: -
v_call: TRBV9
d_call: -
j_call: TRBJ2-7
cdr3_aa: CASSADPGLNSYEQYF
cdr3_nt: TGTGCCAGCAGCGCCGATCCGGGACTGAACTCCTACGAGCAGTACTTC

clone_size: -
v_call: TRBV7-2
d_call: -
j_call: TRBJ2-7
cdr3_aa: CASSRGWPTYEQYF
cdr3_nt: TGTGCCAGCAGCCGCGGTTGGCCCACCTACGAGCAGTACTTC

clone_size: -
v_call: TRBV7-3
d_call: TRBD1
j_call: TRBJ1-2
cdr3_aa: CASSPTGGAGYGYTF
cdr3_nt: TGTGCCAGCAGCCCGACAGGGGGCGCAGGCTATGGCTACACCTTC

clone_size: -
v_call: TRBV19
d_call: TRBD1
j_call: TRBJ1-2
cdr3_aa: CATNRGLGNYGYTF
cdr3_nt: TGTGCCACCAACAGGGGGCTGGGTAACTATGGCTACACCTTC

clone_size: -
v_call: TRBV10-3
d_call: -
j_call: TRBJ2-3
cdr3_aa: CAISETRSADTQYF
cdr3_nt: TGTGCCATCAGTGAGACTAGGAGCGCAGATACGCAGTATTTT

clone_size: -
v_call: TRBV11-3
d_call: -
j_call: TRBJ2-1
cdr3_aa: CASSPSSGEQFF
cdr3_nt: TGTGCCAGCAGCCCTTCGTCTGGCGAGCAGTTCTTC

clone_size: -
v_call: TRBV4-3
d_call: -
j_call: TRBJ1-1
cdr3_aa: CASSQDRGSHMNTEAFF
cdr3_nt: TGCGCCAGCAGCCAAGATCGTGGCAGTCACATGAACACTGAAGCTTTCTTT

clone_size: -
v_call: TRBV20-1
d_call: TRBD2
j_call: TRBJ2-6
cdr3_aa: CSASPPILAVHSGANVLTF
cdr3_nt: TGCAGTGCTAGTCCACCTATACTAGCGGTGCACTCTGGGGCCAACGTCCTGACTTTC

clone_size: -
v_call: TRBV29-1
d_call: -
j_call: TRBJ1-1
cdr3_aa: CSGSVGARGTEAFF
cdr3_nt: TGCAGCGGGTCGGTTGGGGCGCGCGGCACTGAAGCTTTCTTT

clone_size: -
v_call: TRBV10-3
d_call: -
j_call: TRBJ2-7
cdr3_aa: CATGAGDGWSREQYF
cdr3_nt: TGTGCCACGGGGGCGGGGGACGGGTGGTCTAGGGAGCAGTACTTC

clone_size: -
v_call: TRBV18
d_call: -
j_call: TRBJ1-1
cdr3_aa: CASSPRAELNTEAFF
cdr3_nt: TGTGCCAGCTCACCACGGGCAGAGCTAAACACTGAAGCTTTCTTT

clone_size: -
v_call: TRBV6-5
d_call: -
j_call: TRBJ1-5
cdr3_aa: CASRDTGLSNQPQHF
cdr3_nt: TGTGCCAGCAGGGATACAGGGCTCAGCAATCAGCCCCAGCATTTT

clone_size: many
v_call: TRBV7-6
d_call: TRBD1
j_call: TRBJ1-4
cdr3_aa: CASSLASGTGEEKLFF
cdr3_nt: TGTGCCAGCAGCTTAGCTTCCGGGACAGGGGAGGAAAAACTGTTTTTT

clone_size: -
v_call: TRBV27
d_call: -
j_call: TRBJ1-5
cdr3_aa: CASRQTRGVEFQPQHF
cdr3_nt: TGTGCCAGCAGACAAACCAGGGGAGTCGAATTTCAGCCCCAGCATTTT

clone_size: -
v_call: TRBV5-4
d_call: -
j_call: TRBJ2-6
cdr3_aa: CASSSISYSSGANVLTF
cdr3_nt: TGTGCCAGCAGTTCAATATCCTACAGCTCTGGGGCCAACGTCCTGACTTTC

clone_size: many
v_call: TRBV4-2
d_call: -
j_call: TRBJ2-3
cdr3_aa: CASSQDRVSTDTQYF
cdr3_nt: TGTGCCAGCAGCCAAGATCGGGTTAGCACAGATACGCAGTATTTT

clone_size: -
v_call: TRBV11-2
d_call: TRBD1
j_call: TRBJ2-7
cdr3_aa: CASSHRTGEGYEQYF
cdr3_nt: TGTGCCAGCAGCCACAGGACAGGGGAAGGCTACGAGCAGTACTTC

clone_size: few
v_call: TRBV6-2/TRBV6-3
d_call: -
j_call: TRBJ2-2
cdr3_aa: CASSHRHGAGELFF
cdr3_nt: TGTGCCAGCAGTCACCGTCACGGGGCCGGGGAGCTGTTTTTT

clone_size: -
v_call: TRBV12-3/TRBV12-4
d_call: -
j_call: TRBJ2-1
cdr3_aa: CASSLRRVHEQFF
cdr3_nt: TGTGCCAGCAGTTTACGCAGGGTTCATGAGCAGTTCTTC

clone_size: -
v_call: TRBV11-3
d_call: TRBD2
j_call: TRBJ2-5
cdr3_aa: CASSLGGGNQETQYF
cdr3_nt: TGTGCCAGCAGCTTAGGCGGGGGGAACCAAGAGACCCAGTACTTC

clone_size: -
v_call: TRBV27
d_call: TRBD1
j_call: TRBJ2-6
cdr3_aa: CASSLPSGTGGAGANVLTF
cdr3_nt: TGTGCCAGCAGTTTACCCTCCGGGACAGGGGGCGCCGGGGCCAACGTCCTGACTTTC

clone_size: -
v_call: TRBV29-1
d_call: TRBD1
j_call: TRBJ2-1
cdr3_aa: CSAPGQGSYNEQFF
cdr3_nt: TGCAGCGCACCGGGACAGGGGTCCTACAATGAGCAGTTCTTC

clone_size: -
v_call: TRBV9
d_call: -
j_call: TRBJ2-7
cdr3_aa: CASSVDAGIASYEQYF
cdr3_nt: TGTGCCAGCAGCGTAGATGCAGGGATTGCATCCTACGAGCAGTACTTC

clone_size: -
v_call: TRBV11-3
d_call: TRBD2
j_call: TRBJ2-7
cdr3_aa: CASSPRLAGEDEQYF
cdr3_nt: TGTGCCAGCAGCCCGAGACTAGCGGGAGAAGACGAGCAGTACTTC

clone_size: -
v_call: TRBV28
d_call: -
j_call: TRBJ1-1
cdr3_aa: CASSPVRSGGTEAFF
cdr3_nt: TGTGCCAGCAGTCCGGTCCGTAGTGGAGGCACTGAAGCTTTCTTT

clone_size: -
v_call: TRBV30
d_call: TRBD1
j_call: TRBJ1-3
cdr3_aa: CAWSAGQADSGNTIYF
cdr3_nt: TGTGCCTGGAGTGCGGGACAGGCGGACTCTGGAAACACCATATATTTT

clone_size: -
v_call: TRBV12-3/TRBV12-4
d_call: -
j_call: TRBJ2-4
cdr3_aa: CASSRTVRNIQYF
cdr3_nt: TGTGCCAGCAGTAGGACAGTGAGAAACATTCAGTACTTC

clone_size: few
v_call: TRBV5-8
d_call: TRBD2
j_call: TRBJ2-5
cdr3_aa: CASRLEDSGTSGQETQYF
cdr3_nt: TGTGCCAGCAGACTGGAAGACTCCGGGACTAGCGGACAAGAGACCCAGTACTTC

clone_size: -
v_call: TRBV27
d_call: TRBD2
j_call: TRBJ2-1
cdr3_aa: CASSLGLANEQFF
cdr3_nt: TGTGCCAGCAGTCTCGGACTAGCAAATGAGCAGTTCTTC